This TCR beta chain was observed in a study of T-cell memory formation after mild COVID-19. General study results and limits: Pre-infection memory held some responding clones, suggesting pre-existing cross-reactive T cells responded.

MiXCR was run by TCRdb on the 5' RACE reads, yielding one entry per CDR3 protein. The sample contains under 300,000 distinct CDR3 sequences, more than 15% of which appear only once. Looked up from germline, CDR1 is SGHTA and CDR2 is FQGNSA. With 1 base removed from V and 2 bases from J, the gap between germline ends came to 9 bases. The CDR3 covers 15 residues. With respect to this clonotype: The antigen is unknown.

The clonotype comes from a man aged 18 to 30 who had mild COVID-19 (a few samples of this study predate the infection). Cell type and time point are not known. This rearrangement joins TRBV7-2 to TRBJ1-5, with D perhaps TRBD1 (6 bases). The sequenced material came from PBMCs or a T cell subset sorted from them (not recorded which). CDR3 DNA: TGTGCCAGCAGCTTAGGCGGGGGCGGCAATCAGCCCCAGCATTTT. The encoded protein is CASSLGGGGNQPQHF.